A single sample gave rise to the 14 T cell receptor beta chains below, sequenced in a study of control samples from healthy donors and cancer patients. Assay: immunoSEQ multiplex PCR; the TCRdb copy retains only in-frame clones and omits some. The sample shows 200,000 or so clones, about 93% of them seen only once. The specimen was blood. Source of these receptors: a man aged 50-59 years in good health.

This clone was counted once. This chain connects TRBV7-9 to TRBJ1-5; 9 positions agree with TRBD1. V shed 4 bases and J 2 bases; nucleotides not matched to a gene: 3. Germline CDR1 and CDR2: SEHNR and FQNEAQ (reference sequence). There are 15 residues in the CDR3. In DNA, the CDR3 is TGTGCCAGCAGCTCGGACAGGGGAGGCAATCAGCCCCAGCATTTT. It specifies CASSSDRGGNQPQHF.

The genes are TRBV24-1 and TRBJ2-3, with 11 bases fitting TRBD2. The length of the CDR3 is 16 residues. V trimming: 9 bases; J trimming: 5 bases; junction bases outside the gene matches: 12. Germline CDR1 and CDR2: KGHDR and SFDVKD. The DNA of the CDR3 is TGTGCCACCGCCGCGATTAGCGGGGGGGCGGGAGATACGCAGTATTTT. Encoded protein: CATAAISGGAGDTQYF.

This clone has more than one count but fewer than ten. The gene calls are TRBV4-2 and TRBJ1-5, with D perhaps matching TRBD1 (5 bases). Deletions cut 0 bases from V and 5 bases from J, with 11 bases between. The CDR3 length is 15 residues. Germline-derived CDR1 and CDR2 are LGHNA and YNFKEQ. The DNA for the CDR3 is TGTGCCAGCAGCCAAGATCAGGGAGTCGATCAGCCCCAGCATTTT. Translated: CASSQDQGVDQPQHF.

The V call is TRBV7-6, the J call TRBJ1-2; a weak D match, TRBD1 (6 bases). Trimming pared 4 bases from V and 6 bases from J, leaving 18 bases between. Germline assignment: CDR1 SGHVS and CDR2 FNYEAQ. CDR3 length: 15 amino acids. The CDR3 loop is CASSSTGTSFDGYTF. Written as DNA, the CDR3 is TGTGCCAGCAGCTCAACCGGGACAAGCTTTGATGGCTACACCTTC.

The chain uses TRBV29-1 and TRBJ2-5; the D is unclear. Germline V gene lookup returns CDR1 SQVTM and CDR2 ANQGSEA. CDR3 size: 12 residues. Trimming took off 5 bases at V and 1 base at J, with 8 bases between the two ends. CDR3 amino acids: CSVRLLQETQYF. The CDR3 DNA reads as TGCAGCGTTCGACTGCTCCAAGAGACCCAGTACTTC.

J is TRBJ1-4 and V is TRBV10-3; D not certain. Germline-derived CDR1 and CDR2 are ENHRY and SYGVKD. This CDR3 comprises 12 residues. V shed 0 bases and J shed 8 bases, with 4 bases lying between them. The CDR3 sequence: CAISESEEKLFF. Written as DNA, the CDR3 is TGTGCCATCAGTGAGTCGGAGGAAAAACTGTTTTTT.

The chain is built from TRBV28 and TRBJ1-2; D not certain. The V end lost 5 bases, the J end lost 5 bases, and 3 bases lay between the germline ends. Germline V gives CDR1 MDHEN, CDR2 SYDVKM. The CDR3 spans 10 residues. The CDR3 nucleotides are TGTGCCAGCAGTGCTTATGGCTACACCTTC. Encoded protein: CASSAYGYTF.

This chain joins TRBV10-3 and TRBJ2-1; D is possibly TRBD1 (6 bases). Trimming left V 6 bases short and J 5 bases short, with 11 bases between. Germline V CDR1 and CDR2: ENHRY, SYGVKD. The CDR3 runs to 13 residues. The CDR3 is CAISVGANNEQFF. CDR3 bases: TGTGCCATCAGCGTGGGGGCCAACAATGAGCAGTTCTTC.

This clone was observed a few times. The chain recombines TRBV5-5 with TRBJ1-2, with D uncertain. The CDR3 has 15 residues. The germline V gene encodes CDR1 SGHKS and CDR2 YYEKEE (reference sequence). Trimming removed 1 base at V and 5 bases at J, with 15 bases between. In DNA, the CDR3 is TGTGCCAGCAGCTTGTTCCGAGCAGGCGGATATGGCTACACCTTC. Residues: CASSLFRAGGYGYTF. The full variable domain, completed using reference TRBV5-5 and TRBJ1-2, is DAGVTQSPTHLIKTRGQQVTLRCSPISGHKSVSWYQQVLGQGPQFIFQYYEKEERGRGNFPDRFSARQFPNYSSELNVNALLLGDSALYLCASSLFRAGGYGYTFGSGTRLTVV.

V gene TRBV28 combines with J gene TRBJ1-1; 9 nucleotides line up with TRBD1. V lost 6 bases and J lost 5; bases outside the gene matches: 10. The CDR3 length is 15 residues. The V gene's germline CDR1 is MDHEN and CDR2 SYDVKM. The CDR3 sequence is CASRGWDREITEAFF. CDR3 DNA sequence: TGTGCCAGCAGGGGGTGGGACAGGGAAATAACTGAAGCTTTCTTT.

V gene TRBV7-9 combines with J gene TRBJ1-6; the D gene is possibly TRBD1 (5 bases). The V gene's germline CDR1 is SEHNR and CDR2 FQNEAQ (reference sequence). The CDR3 runs to 15 residues. V was cut by 5 bases and J by 13 bases, with 21 bases left in between. CDR3 bases: TGTGCCAGCAGCCCCGAGGCAGGGCCTGAAATCCCCCTCCACTTT. It is translated as CASSPEAGPEIPLHF.

V is TRBV12-3 or TRBV12-4 and J is TRBJ1-1; D may be TRBD1 (6 bases). V gave up 3 bases and J gave up 6 bases, with 11 bases separating them. The CDR3 totals 13 residues. The CDR3 DNA reads as TGTGCCAGCAGTTTGCTAACAGGGCCTGAAGCTTTCTTT. It yields the protein CASSLLTGPEAFF.

The genes are TRBV2 and TRBJ1-1; 8 bases agree with TRBD1. Germline V gene sequence: CDR1 SNHLY, CDR2 FYNNEI. V shed 8 bases, J shed 1 base, and the junction held 15 bases outside the gene matches. The CDR3 runs 17 residues. Here the CDR3 reads CASYPSGGDYRNTEAFF. The CDR3 DNA reads as TGTGCCAGCTACCCGTCAGGGGGCGATTATAGGAACACTGAAGCTTTCTTT.

This clone was seen a single time. The rearrangement uses TRBV5-1 and TRBJ1-5, with D unresolved. The CDR3 spans 13 residues. Germline V gives CDR1 SGHRS, CDR2 YFSETQ. The V and J ends lost 2 bases and 4 bases respectively, with 7 bases between them. The CDR3 loop is CASSFGQNQPQHF. The CDR3 DNA reads as TGCGCCAGCAGCTTCGGTCAGAATCAGCCCCAGCATTTT.